The 7 T cell receptor beta chains reported below all come from one sample, sequenced in a study of OX40 agonist ivuxolimab in advanced cancers. Here immunoSEQ multiplex PCR was the method, and the copy in TCRdb shows in-frame clones only, minus some. The table has about 70,000 clones, around 90% seen once. The starting material was CD4+ or CD8+ T cells sorted from blood, obtained in a trial of the OX40 agonist ivuxolimab. The receptor source for this set is an adult with an advanced solid tumor such as melanoma, head and neck, liver or kidney cancer.

The rearrangement joins TRBV7-2 to TRBJ2-1, with 11 bases that match TRBD2. The CDR3 contains 17 residues. CDR1 and CDR2 (germline): SGHTA, FQGNSA. V shed 5 bases, J shed 6 bases, and the junction held 12 bases outside the gene matches. CDR3 sequence (DNA): TGTGCCAGCAGCCAGGGACTAGCGGAGCCACCAGCCAATGAGCAGTTCTTC. The encoded protein is CASSQGLAEPPANEQFF.

In its sample, this clone was seen a few times. The chain uses TRBV9 and TRBJ2-1; D uncertain. Looked up from germline, CDR1 is SGDLS and CDR2 is YYNGEE. This CDR3 region has 17 residues. The V gene lost 0 bases and the J gene lost 0 bases, with 13 bases spanning the gap. CDR3 DNA: TGTGCCAGCAGCGTAGCTGGCGGCCGCCTCTCCTACAATGAGCAGTTCTTC. Translating it yields CASSVAGGRLSYNEQFF.

The CDR3, as DNA: TGTGCCAGCAGCTCGCTGCAGGGGACCACTTACAATGAGCAGTTCTTC. Its protein is CASSSLQGTTYNEQFF. This rearrangement joins TRBV5-4 to TRBJ2-1; D is possibly TRBD1 (6 bases). Trimming stripped 3 bases from V and 4 bases from J, with 17 bases between. The CDR3 has 16 residues. Germline CDR1 SGHNT, CDR2 YYREEE (reference sequence).

The chain employs TRBV2 and TRBJ2-5; 8 nucleotides agree with TRBD1. The CDR3 runs to 14 residues. Looked up from germline, CDR1 is SNHLY and CDR2 is FYNNEI. V shed 6 bases and J 1 base; nucleotides not matched to a gene: 4. The CDR3 reads CASSLDRGQETQYF. The DNA of the CDR3 is TGTGCCAGCAGCTTAGACAGGGGCCAAGAGACCCAGTACTTC.

The rearrangement uses TRBV7-9 and TRBJ1-2, with D possibly being TRBD1 (5 bases). The CDR3 runs to 16 residues. Looked up from germline, CDR1 is SEHNR and CDR2 is FQNEAQ (reference sequence). Trimming shortened V by 3 bases and J by 0 bases, and 14 bases separated the two germline ends. The CDR3 reads CASSLGESGSNYGYTF. The CDR3 nucleotides read TGTGCCAGCAGCTTGGGGGAGAGTGGTTCTAACTATGGCTACACCTTC.

The genes are TRBV28 and TRBJ1-1; maybe TRBD1 (6 bases). The ends were cut back, 7 bases at V and 4 bases at J, with 10 bases in the middle. The CDR3 spans 12 residues. Germline-derived CDR1 and CDR2 are MDHEN and SYDVKM. DNA for the CDR3: TGTGCCAGCATTGTACAGGGCACTGAAGCTTTCTTT. It specifies CASIVQGTEAFF. Full variable domain (remainder filled in from reference TRBV28 and TRBJ1-1): DVKVTQSSRYLVKRTGEKVFLECVQDMDHENMFWYRQDPGLGLRLIYFSYDVKMKEKGDIPEGYSVSREKKERFSLILESASTNQTSMYLCASIVQGTEAFFGQGTRLTVV.

The chain employs TRBV7-2 and TRBJ2-1; 9 positions match TRBD2. This CDR3 has 17 amino acids. The trim removed 6 bases at V and 0 bases at J, leaving 9 bases unmatched. In germline, CDR1 is SGHTA, CDR2 FQGNSA. CDR3 amino acids: CASSFPGSGSSYNEQFF. The CDR3 coding sequence is TGTGCCAGCAGTTTCCCGGGTAGCGGGAGCTCCTACAATGAGCAGTTCTTC.